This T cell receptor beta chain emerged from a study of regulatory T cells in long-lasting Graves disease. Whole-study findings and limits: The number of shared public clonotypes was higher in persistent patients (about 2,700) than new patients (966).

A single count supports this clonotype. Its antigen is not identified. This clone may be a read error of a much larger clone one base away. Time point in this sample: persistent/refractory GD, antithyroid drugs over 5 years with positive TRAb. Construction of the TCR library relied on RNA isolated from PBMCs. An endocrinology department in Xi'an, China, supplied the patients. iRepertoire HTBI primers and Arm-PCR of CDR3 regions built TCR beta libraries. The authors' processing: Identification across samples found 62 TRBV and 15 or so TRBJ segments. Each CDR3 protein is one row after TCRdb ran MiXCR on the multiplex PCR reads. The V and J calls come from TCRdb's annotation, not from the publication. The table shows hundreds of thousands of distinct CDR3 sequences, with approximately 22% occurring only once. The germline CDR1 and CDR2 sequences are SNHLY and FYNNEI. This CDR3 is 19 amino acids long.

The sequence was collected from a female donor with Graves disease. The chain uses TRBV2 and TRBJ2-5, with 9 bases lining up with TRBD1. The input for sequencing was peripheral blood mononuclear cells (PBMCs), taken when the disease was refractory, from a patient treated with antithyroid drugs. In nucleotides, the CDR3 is TGTGCCACCCGAGGGACAGGGAAGAGAGGGGGAGAGTACCAAGAGTCCCAGTACTTC. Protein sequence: CATRGTGKRGGEYQESQYF.